This TCR beta chain came from a study of T-cell memory formation after mild COVID-19. The wider study: Largely donor-specific sequence clusters came from a couple of donors.

Looked up from germline, CDR1 is SEHNR and CDR2 is FQNEAQ (reference sequence). After removal of 6 bases from V and 3 bases from J, the junction contained 5 bases not matched to a gene. This CDR3 region has 14 residues. Findings and limits, study-wide: Contracting CD4+ clones sat mainly in CM and EM; CD8+ in EMRA.

This clonotype has more than one count but fewer than ten. Its specificity is unknown. TCRdb reprocessed the 5' RACE reads via MiXCR and lists one record per CDR3 protein. The data show 350,000 to 550,000 distinct CDR3 sequences, with approximately 18% seen just once and 20% to 25% held by the top ten. This TCR derives from a man between 18 and 29 years old who had mild COVID-19 (a few samples of this study predate the infection). Cell type and time point are not known. The chain combines TRBV7-9 with TRBJ2-7; 10 bases match TRBD2. Input material: PBMCs or a T cell subset sorted from them (not recorded which). This CDR3 is CASRRAGGRYEQYF. CDR3 sequence (DNA): TGTGCCAGCAGACGAGCGGGGGGGCGCTACGAGCAGTACTTC. Filled out from reference TRBV7-9 and TRBJ2-7, the complete variable domain reads DTGVSQNPRHKITKRGQNVTFRCDPISEHNRLYWYRQTLGQGPEFLTYFQNEAQLEKSRLLSDRFSAERPKGSFSTLEIQRTEQGDSAMYLCASRRAGGRYEQYFGPGTRLTVT.